The T cell receptor (beta chain) under discussion was sequenced for a study of human T cells and chemical hapten exposure. The overall study: TCR yields per sample varied mostly from small pooled library volume differences. The study, taken as a whole, reports: With alopecia, donors may have immune responses unlike healthy people's. Among TCRs, those above 1 in 1000 frequency were unaffected by DPC sensitization.

A single record per CDR3 protein comes from TCRdb applying MiXCR to the RACE reads. This repertoire shows 150,000 or so distinct CDR3 sequences, roughly 15% found once; its top ten account for 1.5% to 2%. Stated time point: patch test 1, 2 weeks after DPC sensitization. The treatment denotes: therapeutic diphenylcyclopropenone sensitization with weekly scalp DPC. Ahead of each patch test application, blood was drawn. V was pared by 5 bases and J by 8 bases, with 14 bases of the junction left unmatched. CDR1 and CDR2 from the germline V gene are SGHTA and FQGNSA. This CDR3 spans 15 amino acids. This clonotype has just a few counts. What it binds is not known.

The sequenced sample was whole blood, obtained in connection with sensitization to the hapten diphenylcyclopropenone (DPC). The sequence was obtained from a woman in her twenties or thirties with alopecia areata. Some clones in this sample may be carry-over from other donors' samples. J is TRBJ2-7 and V is TRBV7-2, with TRBD1 matching over 8 bases. Written as DNA, the CDR3 is TGTGCCAGCAGCCCTGGGGGGACAGGCCACGCACAGCAGTACTTC. Encoded protein: CASSPGGTGHAQQYF.